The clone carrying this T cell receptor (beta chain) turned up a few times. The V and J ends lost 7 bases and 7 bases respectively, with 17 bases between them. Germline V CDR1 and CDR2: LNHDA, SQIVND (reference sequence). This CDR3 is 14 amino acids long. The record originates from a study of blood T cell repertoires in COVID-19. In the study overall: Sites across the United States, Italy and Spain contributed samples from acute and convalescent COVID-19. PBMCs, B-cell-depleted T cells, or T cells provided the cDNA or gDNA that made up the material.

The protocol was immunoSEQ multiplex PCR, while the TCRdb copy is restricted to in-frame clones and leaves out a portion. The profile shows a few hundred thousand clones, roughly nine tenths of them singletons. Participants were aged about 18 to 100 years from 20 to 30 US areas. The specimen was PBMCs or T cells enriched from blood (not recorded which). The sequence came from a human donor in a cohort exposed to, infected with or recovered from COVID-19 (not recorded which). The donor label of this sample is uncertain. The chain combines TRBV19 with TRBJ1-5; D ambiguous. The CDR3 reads CASNHPGRWQPQHF. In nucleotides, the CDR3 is TGTGCCAGTAATCACCCGGGGAGGTGGCAGCCCCAGCATTTT.